Only one count was recorded for the clone carrying this T cell receptor beta chain. Its antigen remains unidentified. This specimen belongs to a study of T-cell reconstitution after alpha-beta-depleted transplantation in children. Unique molecular identifiers featured in how the TCRbeta library was prepared. TCRdb re-called the PCR reads through MiXCR, storing one row per CDR3 protein. The data show approximately 1,000,000 distinct CDR3 sequences, 25% to 35% seen once. Points from the study as a whole: Expanded clones from the graft, numbering several hundred, reportedly supplied alpha-beta T cells about two months after transplant. Diversity of TCRbeta at day 60 was high in some patients, arising from surviving recipient T cells and thymic progenitors.

The material sequenced was PBMCs, mostly from graft donor cells, taken 360 days after TCRalphabeta/CD19-depleted stem cell transplant. The sequence derives from a boy less than two years old who had a stem cell transplant for SCID, so the T cells may come from the graft donor.

CDR3: CASSPLAGTGIYEQYF. For the CDR3, the DNA is TGTGCCAGCTCACCTTTGGCCGGGACAGGGATATACGAGCAGTACTTC. The chain couples TRBV18 to TRBJ2-7, with 9 nucleotides matching TRBD1. CDR3 length: 16 residues. The ends lost 3 bases at V and 4 bases at J; junction bases unmatched: 10. The germline CDR1 and CDR2 sequences are KGHSH and LQKENI.